These T cell receptor beta chains were read from a single sample in a study of blood T cell repertoires in COVID-19. Some clones are missing from TCRdb's copy, which holds only in-frame ones; the method was immunoSEQ multiplex PCR. The profile shows roughly 53,000 clones, 89% of them singletons. Specimen: peripheral blood. These receptors came from a man aged 55 to 69 with acute or convalescent COVID-19. Both conserved end residues are part of each CDR3. D genes are given only for firm matches. Rows may omit the clone size; those that give it use once, few, many or a size class.

size	D	J	V	CDR3	DNA
NA	NA	TRBJ2-2	TRBV5-1	CASSFDRLNTGELFF	TGCGCCAGCAGCTTCGACAGATTGAACACCGGGGAGCTGTTTTTT
NA	TRBD1	TRBJ1-3	TRBV27	CASSPWTGENTIYF	TGTGCCAGCAGTCCCTGGACAGGGGAAAACACCATATATTTT
NA	TRBD2	TRBJ2-3	TRBV19	CASSIEGKPGLGGDTQYF	TGTGCCAGTAGTATCGAGGGGAAGCCGGGACTAGGGGGAGATACGCAGTATTTT
NA	TRBD1	TRBJ1-1	TRBV9	CASSPLQGAHTEAFF	TGTGCCAGCAGCCCCCTACAGGGGGCGCACACTGAAGCTTTCTTT
NA	TRBD1	TRBJ1-5	TRBV19	CASRRTGSSSNQPQHF	TGTGCCAGTAGAAGGACAGGGAGTAGTAGCAATCAGCCCCAGCATTTT
NA	NA	TRBJ1-6	TRBV7-8	CASSPPGSPLHF	TGTGCCAGCAGCCCGCCGGGTTCACCCCTCCACTTT
NA	NA	TRBJ1-5	TRBV7-9	CASSFDRNNQPQHF	TGTGCCAGCAGCTTCGACAGGAACAATCAGCCCCAGCATTTT
NA	NA	TRBJ2-3	TRBV5-1	CASSLAVGPTDTQYF	TGCGCCAGCAGCTTGGCGGTGGGGCCCACAGATACGCAGTATTTT
NA	TRBD1	TRBJ1-2	TRBV5-5	CASSLDRGFLYGYTF	TGTGCCAGCAGCTTGGACAGGGGATTTCTCTATGGCTACACCTTC
NA	TRBD1	TRBJ2-1	TRBV6-1	CASSEFPLGTGGAANEQFF	TGTGCCAGCAGTGAATTTCCCCTGGGGACAGGAGGGGCGGCGAATGAGCAGTTCTTC
NA	TRBD1	TRBJ1-1	TRBV27	CASSLDRERTEAFF	TGTGCCAGCAGCCTCGACAGGGAAAGGACTGAAGCTTTCTTT
once	NA	TRBJ1-1	TRBV10-2	CASSERTGTYSTEAFF	TGCGCCAGCAGTGAGCGGACCGGGACATATAGCACTGAAGCTTTCTTT
NA	NA	TRBJ1-6	TRBV2	CAIKRTSSYNSPLHF	TGTGCCATTAAAAGGACTAGCTCCTATAATTCACCCCTCCACTTT
few	NA	TRBJ1-2	TRBV5-1	CASSLWTRGASGYTF	TGCGCCAGCAGCTTGTGGACCCGGGGAGCTAGTGGCTACACCTTC
NA	TRBD1	TRBJ1-6	TRBV14	CASSQDRRQGGYSPLHF	TGTGCCAGCAGCCAAGACCGACGACAGGGGGGATATTCACCCCTCCACTTT
NA	NA	TRBJ1-2	TRBV13	CASSLDAQRPNYGYTF	TGTGCCAGCAGCCTAGACGCACAGAGACCTAACTATGGCTACACCTTC
few	TRBD2	TRBJ2-2	TRBV5-4	CASSLPLAGGPTGELFF	TGTGCCAGCAGCTTGCCACTAGCGGGGGGGCCCACCGGGGAGCTGTTTTTT
NA	NA	TRBJ2-2	TRBV2	CASSDSRFTGELFF	TGTGCCAGCAGTGATTCGCGGTTCACCGGGGAGCTGTTTTTT
NA	TRBD1	TRBJ1-1	TRBV7-2	CASSLVAGGLIARNTEAFF	TGTGCCAGCAGCTTAGTGGCAGGGGGTCTGATTGCTAGGAACACTGAAGCTTTCTTT
NA	TRBD1	TRBJ2-2	TRBV5-4	CASSPTLPGQGGELFF	TGTGCCAGCAGCCCCACTCTCCCGGGACAGGGCGGGGAGCTGTTTTTT
NA	TRBD1	TRBJ1-2	TRBV5-6	CASSRIGTGTQRGGYTF	TGTGCCAGCAGCCGGATCGGGACAGGGACCCAAAGGGGTGGCTACACCTTC
NA	TRBD1	TRBJ2-1	TRBV6-6	CASSYAGGDAYNEQFF	TGTGCCAGCAGTTACGCAGGGGGCGATGCCTACAATGAGCAGTTCTTC
NA	TRBD2	TRBJ2-3	TRBV6-6	CASSYRGGSTDTQYF	TGTGCCAGCAGTTACCGGGGGGGAAGCACAGATACGCAGTATTTT
once	TRBD1	TRBJ1-4	TRBV7-9	CASSENEGDRGATNEKLFF	TGTGCCAGCAGCGAAAACGAGGGGGACAGGGGTGCAACTAATGAAAAACTGTTTTTT
NA	NA	TRBJ2-3	TRBV4-1	CASSQRLRTDTQYF	TGCGCCAGCAGCCAACGACTCCGCACAGATACGCAGTATTTT
NA	NA	TRBJ1-2	TRBV6-1	CASSEARGYGYTF	TGTGCCAGCAGTGAAGCGCGAGGTTATGGCTACACCTTC
NA	NA	TRBJ2-3	TRBV29-1	CSVDGQGLVTDTQYF	TGCAGCGTTGACGGCCAGGGTCTTGTCACAGATACGCAGTATTTT
NA	NA	TRBJ2-1	TRBV18	CASSPRTEASSYNEQFF	TGTGCCAGCTCACCACGGACGGAGGCAAGCTCCTACAATGAGCAGTTCTTC
NA	TRBD2	TRBJ2-3	TRBV29-1	CSVGGLAGMDTQYF	TGCAGCGTTGGCGGGCTAGCGGGAATGGATACGCAGTATTTT
NA	NA	TRBJ1-5	TRBV12-3/TRBV12-4	CASSIGLQPQHF	TGTGCCAGCAGTATCGGTCTTCAGCCCCAGCATTTT
NA	NA	TRBJ1-1	TRBV16	CASSQPSWAFNTEAFF	TGTGCCAGCAGCCAACCCAGCTGGGCGTTTAACACTGAAGCTTTCTTT
NA	TRBD1	TRBJ1-1	TRBV27	CASGTGVSNTEAFF	TGTGCCAGCGGGACAGGGGTCTCTAACACTGAAGCTTTCTTT
NA	NA	TRBJ1-6	TRBV12-5	CASGLWGAYNSPLHF	TGTGCTAGTGGTTTATGGGGAGCCTATAATTCACCCCTCCACTTT
NA	NA	TRBJ1-1	TRBV11-3	CASSFGQGKITEAFF	TGTGCCAGCAGCTTTGGGCAGGGGAAAATCACTGAAGCTTTCTTT
NA	NA	TRBJ1-3	TRBV9	CASSVDEGNTIYF	TGTGCCAGCAGCGTAGACGAGGGAAACACCATATATTTT
NA	NA	TRBJ2-2	TRBV27	CASSLFAGELFF	TGTGCCAGCAGTTTATTCGCCGGGGAGCTGTTTTTT
NA	TRBD2	TRBJ2-3	TRBV7-8	CASSSAGTSGGTSTDTQYF	TGTGCCAGCAGCTCCGCGGGGACTAGCGGGGGGACTAGCACAGATACGCAGTATTTT
NA	TRBD2	TRBJ2-5	TRBV3-1/TRBV3-2	CASSLAGGLKETQYF	TGTGCCAGCAGCCTAGCGGGGGGGTTAAAAGAGACCCAGTACTTC
NA	NA	TRBJ1-1	TRBV3-1/TRBV3-2	CASSGVGTEAFF	TGTGCCTCTTCAGGGGTAGGCACTGAAGCTTTCTTT
NA	TRBD1	TRBJ1-1	TRBV9	CASSVARDRGQNTEAFF	TGTGCCAGCAGCGTAGCCCGAGACAGGGGACAGAACACTGAAGCTTTCTTT
NA	TRBD1	TRBJ2-3	TRBV19	CASSIGQGDFTDTQYF	TGTGCCAGTAGTATAGGCCAGGGGGATTTCACAGATACGCAGTATTTT
few	NA	TRBJ1-5	TRBV21-1	CASSKTRGSSQPQHF	TGTGCCAGCAGCAAAACCCGGGGGTCAAGTCAGCCCCAGCATTTT
once	NA	TRBJ1-3	TRBV19	CASSTETGISGNTIYF	TGTGCCAGTAGTACCGAGACAGGAATCTCTGGAAACACCATATATTTT